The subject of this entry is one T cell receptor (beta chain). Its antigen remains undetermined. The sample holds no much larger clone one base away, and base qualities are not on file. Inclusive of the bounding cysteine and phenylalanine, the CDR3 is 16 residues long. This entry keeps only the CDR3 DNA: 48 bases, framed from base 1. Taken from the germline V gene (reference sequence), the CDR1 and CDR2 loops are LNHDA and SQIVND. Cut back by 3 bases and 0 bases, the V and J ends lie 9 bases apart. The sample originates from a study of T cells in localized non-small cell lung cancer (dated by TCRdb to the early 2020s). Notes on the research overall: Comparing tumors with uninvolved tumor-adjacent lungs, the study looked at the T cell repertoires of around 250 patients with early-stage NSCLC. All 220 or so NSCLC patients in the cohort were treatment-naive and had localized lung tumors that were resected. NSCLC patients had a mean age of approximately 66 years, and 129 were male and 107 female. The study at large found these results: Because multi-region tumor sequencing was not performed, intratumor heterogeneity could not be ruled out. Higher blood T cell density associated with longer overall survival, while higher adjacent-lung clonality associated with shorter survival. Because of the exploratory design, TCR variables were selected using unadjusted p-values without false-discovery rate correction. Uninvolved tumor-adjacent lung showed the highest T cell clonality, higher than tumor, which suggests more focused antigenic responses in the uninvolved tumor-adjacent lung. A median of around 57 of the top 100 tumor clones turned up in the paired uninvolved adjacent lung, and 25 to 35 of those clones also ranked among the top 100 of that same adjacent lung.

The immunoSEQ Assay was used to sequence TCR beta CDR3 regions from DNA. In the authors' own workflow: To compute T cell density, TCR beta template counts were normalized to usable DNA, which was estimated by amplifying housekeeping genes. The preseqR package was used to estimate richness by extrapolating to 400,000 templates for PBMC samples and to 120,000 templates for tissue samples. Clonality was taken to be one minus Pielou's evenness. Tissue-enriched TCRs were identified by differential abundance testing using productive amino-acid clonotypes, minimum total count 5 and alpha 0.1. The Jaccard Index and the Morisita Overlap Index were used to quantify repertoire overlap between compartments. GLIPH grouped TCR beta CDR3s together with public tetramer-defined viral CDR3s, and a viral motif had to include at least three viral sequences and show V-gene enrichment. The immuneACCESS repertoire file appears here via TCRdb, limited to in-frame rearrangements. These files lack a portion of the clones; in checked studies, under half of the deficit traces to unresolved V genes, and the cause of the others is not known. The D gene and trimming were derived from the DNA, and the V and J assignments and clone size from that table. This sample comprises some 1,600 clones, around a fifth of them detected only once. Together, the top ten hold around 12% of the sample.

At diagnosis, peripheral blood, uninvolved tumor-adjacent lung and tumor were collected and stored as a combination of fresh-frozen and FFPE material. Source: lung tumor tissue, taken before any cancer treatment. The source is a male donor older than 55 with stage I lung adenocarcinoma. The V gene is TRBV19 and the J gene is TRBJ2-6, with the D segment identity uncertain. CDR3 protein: CASSMVGDSGANVLTF. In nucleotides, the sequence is TGTGCCAGTAGTATGGTTGGGGACTCTGGGGCCAACGTCCTGACTTTC.